This entry concerns a single T cell receptor (beta chain). The record originates from a study of blood T cell repertoires in COVID-19. Study-wide background: Samples came from the United States, Italy and Spain, spanning acute and convalescent COVID-19.

Cohort allocation depended upon clinical history that participants reported. The repertoire was sequenced with immunoSEQ multiplex PCR; TCRdb's copy has only in-frame clones and lacks some. Here the sample spans roughly 380,000 clones, 88% being singletons. Germline V CDR1 and CDR2: SGHRS, YFSETQ. The CDR3 totals 12 residues. With 1 base removed from V and 13 bases from J, the gap between germline ends came to 15 bases. Sequencing input: PBMCs or T cells enriched from blood (not recorded which). This TCR came from a woman in her 30s who had been exposed to COVID-19. The chain is built from TRBV5-1 and TRBJ2-7; D remains ambiguous. The chain's CDR3 is CASSLYSGQIYF. CDR3 DNA: TGCGCCAGCAGCTTGTATTCAGGCCAAATCTACTTC.